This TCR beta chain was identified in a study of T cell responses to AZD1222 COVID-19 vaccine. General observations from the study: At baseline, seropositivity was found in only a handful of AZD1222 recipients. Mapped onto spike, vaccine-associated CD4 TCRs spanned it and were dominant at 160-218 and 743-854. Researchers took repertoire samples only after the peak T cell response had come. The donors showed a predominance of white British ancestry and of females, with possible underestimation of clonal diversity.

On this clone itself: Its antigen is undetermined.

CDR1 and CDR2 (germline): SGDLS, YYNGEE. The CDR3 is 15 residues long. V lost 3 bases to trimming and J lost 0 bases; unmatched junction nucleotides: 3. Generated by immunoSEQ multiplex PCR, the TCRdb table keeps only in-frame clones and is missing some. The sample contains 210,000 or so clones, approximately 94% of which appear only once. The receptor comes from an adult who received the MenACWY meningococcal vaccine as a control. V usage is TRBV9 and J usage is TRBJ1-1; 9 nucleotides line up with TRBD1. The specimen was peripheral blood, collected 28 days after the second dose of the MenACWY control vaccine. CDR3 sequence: CASSGGQGLNTEAFF. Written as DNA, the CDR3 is TGTGCCAGCAGCGGGGGACAGGGCTTGAACACTGAAGCTTTCTTT.